This TCR beta chain derives from a study of blood T cell repertoires in COVID-19. Study summary: Samples taken during acute and convalescent COVID-19 were collected in the United States, Italy and Spain. T cells, B-cell-depleted T cells, or PBMCs supplied cDNA or gDNA.

Each participant's cohort was designated according to participant-reported clinical history. Source study methods: Nucleated cell counts were estimated from reference gene primer amplification. Clones were sequenced by immunoSEQ multiplex PCR, and TCRdb holds only the in-frame ones, with some missing. That table supplies the V and J calls and clone size; D and trimming were determined from the DNA. The sample gives 150,000 to 200,000 clones, roughly nine tenths of which show up once; under 3% is in the top ten. The V and J ends lost 4 bases and 5 bases, in that order; junction bases with no gene match: 7. Germline V gives CDR1 SGHNT, CDR2 YENEEA. CDR3 size: 16 residues.

Material: PBMCs or T cells enriched from blood (not recorded which). This TCR derives from a woman in her forties with acute COVID-19. The chain links TRBV11-3 to TRBJ2-3; 12 bases map to TRBD2. The DNA for the CDR3 is TGTGCCAGCAGCTCGAAACTAGCGGGAGGCCTAGATACGCAGTATTTT. This encodes CASSSKLAGGLDTQYF.